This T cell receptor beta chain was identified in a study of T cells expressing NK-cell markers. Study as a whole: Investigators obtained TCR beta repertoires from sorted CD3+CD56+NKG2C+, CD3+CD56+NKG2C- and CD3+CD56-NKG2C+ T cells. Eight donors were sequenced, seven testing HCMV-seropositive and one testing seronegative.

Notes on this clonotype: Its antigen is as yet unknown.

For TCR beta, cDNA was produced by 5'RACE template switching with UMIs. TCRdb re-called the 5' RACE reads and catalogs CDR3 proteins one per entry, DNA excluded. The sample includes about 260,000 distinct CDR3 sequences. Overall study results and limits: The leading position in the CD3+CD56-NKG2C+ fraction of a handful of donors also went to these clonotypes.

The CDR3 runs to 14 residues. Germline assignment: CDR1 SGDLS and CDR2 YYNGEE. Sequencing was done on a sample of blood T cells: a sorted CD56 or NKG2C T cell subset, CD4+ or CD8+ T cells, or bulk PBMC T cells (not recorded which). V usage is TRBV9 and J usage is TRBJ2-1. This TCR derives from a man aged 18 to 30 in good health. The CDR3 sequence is CASSVVRSYNEQFF.